This T cell receptor beta chain was found in a study of blood T cells in healthy people across ages. V dropped 2 bases and J dropped 5 bases, with 12 bases sitting between them. This CDR3 is built from 14 residues. The V gene's germline CDR1 is MNHEY and CDR2 SVGAGI. Healthy Russian Caucasian donors spanned ages roughly 6 to 100 years. Per-sample yields of isolated PBMCs were at least 6 million. This clonotype was counted a few times. Then a second PCR, running roughly 7 to 11 cycles, was carried out with a sample-barcoded 5' primer and a J-beta primer mix. Via MiXCR, TCRdb re-called the 5' RACE reads, giving one row per CDR3 protein. Of over a million distinct CDR3 sequences listed, around 59% are singletons.

The TCR was taken from a man between 18 and 29 years old in good health. The V call is TRBV6-5, the J call TRBJ1-2; a weak D match, TRBD1 (6 bases). The sample consisted of blood. Here the CDR3 reads CASSYADRDYGYTF. In nucleotides, the CDR3 is TGTGCCAGCAGTTACGCGGACAGAGATTATGGCTACACCTTC.